This T cell receptor (beta chain) was profiled in a study of blood T cells in healthy people across ages. Study in general: Capture via template switching afforded approximately one barcoded beta molecule per two T cells.

This clonotype has at least ten counts. The sample, about 9.2 milliliters of peripheral blood, was drawn from each donor. V shed 6 bases and J shed 5 bases, with 13 bases lying between them. There are 13 residues in the CDR3. Germline assignment: CDR1 MNHEY and CDR2 SVGEGT. The second PCR ran roughly 7 to 12 cycles with a sample-barcoded 5' primer and J-beta primers. A minimum of 3 million CDR3-containing paired-end reads was obtained for each sample. From the 5' RACE reads, TCRdb called clonotypes with MiXCR, one entry per CDR3 protein. The sample carries 1.5 million to 2 million distinct CDR3 sequences, 49% recorded once.

The sequence was obtained from a woman aged 40 to 50 in good health. Sample: blood. The V and J genes are TRBV6-2 or TRBV6-3 and TRBJ2-5, with D perhaps being TRBD1 or TRBD2 (5 bases each). The CDR3 spells CASSYGTEETQYF. The CDR3, as DNA: TGTGCCAGCAGCTACGGGACCGAGGAGACCCAGTACTTC.